The 27 T cell receptor beta chains reported below all come from one sample, sequenced in a study of human T cells and chemical hapten exposure. TCRdb redid the calling of the RACE reads with MiXCR, one entry per CDR3 protein. The sample has a few hundred thousand distinct CDR3 sequences; about 6.9% are singletons. The time point was: patch test 2, 6 weeks after DPC sensitization. Stated treatment: therapeutic diphenylcyclopropenone sensitization with weekly scalp DPC. The starting material was whole blood, obtained in connection with sensitization to the hapten diphenylcyclopropenone (DPC). Every receptor here comes from a woman in her late teens or twenties with alopecia areata. Some clones in this sample may be carry-over from other donors' samples.

On this clonotype: A much larger clone lies a single base off, so this may be a read error. The DNA for the CDR3 is TGTGCCAGTGCAATTGTGGCTTGGAGCACTGAAGCTTTCTTT. The encoded protein is CASAIVAWSTEAFF. The chain has TRBV6-2 or TRBV6-3 and TRBJ1-1; D remains ambiguous. The CDR3 loop spans 14 amino acids. With 9 bases removed from V and 4 bases from J, the gap between germline ends came to 18 bases. Germline V lookup: CDR1 MNHEY, CDR2 SVGEGT.

This clonotype was seen more than once but under ten times. The chain couples TRBV14 to TRBJ2-5; 8 bases line up with TRBD1. There are 15 residues in the CDR3. After removal of 4 bases from V and 0 bases from J, the junction contained 4 bases not matched to a gene. Germline CDR1 is SGHDN and CDR2 is FVKESK. CDR3 bases: TGTGCCAGCAGCCCCAGGGGGCTTTACCAAGAGACCCAGTACTTC. The encoded protein is CASSPRGLYQETQYF.

The table lists this clonotype with a few counts. The chain has TRBV4-3 and TRBJ1-1, with 9 nucleotides matching TRBD1. Losses at the gene ends were 4 bases for V and 2 bases for J; bases not matched to a gene: 5. Germline V gives CDR1 LGHNA, CDR2 YSLEER. CDR3 length: 15 residues. The DNA of the CDR3 is TGCGCCAGCAGCCGGTACAGGGGGCAAAACACTGAAGCTTTCTTT. It encodes CASSRYRGQNTEAFF.

V is TRBV29-1 and J is TRBJ2-2; possibly TRBD1 for D (5 bases). This CDR3 has 14 amino acids. V lost 4 bases to trimming and J lost 0 bases, with 9 bases between them. Germline CDR1 is SQVTM and CDR2 is ANQGSEA. In DNA form, the CDR3 reads TGCAGCGTTGGAAGGGGTCCGAACACCGGGGAGCTGTTTTTT. Residues: CSVGRGPNTGELFF.

This clonotype occurred many times. The chain combines TRBV6-6 with TRBJ1-2; no clear D gene. V dropped 8 bases and J dropped 2 bases, with 15 bases sitting between them. The germline CDR1 and CDR2 sequences are MNHNY and SVGAGI (reference sequence). This CDR3 contains 14 residues. CDR3 sequence (DNA): TGTGCCAGCTGCTTCTCCCGTGGGAACTATGGCTACACCTTC. It is translated as CASCFSRGNYGYTF.

CDR3 sequence: CASSPQGGGVNEQFF. The CDR3 DNA reads as TGTGCCAGCAGTCCCCAGGGGGGAGGGGTGAATGAGCAGTTCTTC. The chain couples TRBV12-3 or TRBV12-4 to TRBJ2-1; D tentatively reads TRBD1 or TRBD2 (7 bases each). This CDR3 contains 15 residues. V dropped 5 bases and J dropped 7 bases, with 18 bases sitting between them.

This clonotype was recorded a few times. The rearrangement links TRBV9 to TRBJ2-1; 7 nucleotides match TRBD2. The junction had 9 bases not matched to a gene; V was cut back by 4 bases and J by 5 bases. CDR3 size: 15 residues. Germline values: CDR1 SGDLS, CDR2 YYNGEE. CDR3 DNA: TGTGCCAGCAGCCTAACGCGGCTAGCGGACAATGAGCAGTTCTTC. Protein: CASSLTRLADNEQFF.

This chain connects TRBV6-2 or TRBV6-3 to TRBJ2-7; 7 nucleotides line up with TRBD1. CDR3 length equals 17 residues. V lost 2 bases and J lost 0; bases outside the gene matches: 10. Germline CDR1 reads MNHEY; CDR2 reads SVGEGT. This CDR3 reads CASSYPNRGRSSYEQYF. In DNA, the CDR3 is TGTGCCAGCAGTTACCCAAACAGGGGACGGAGCTCCTACGAGCAGTACTTC.

The chain recombines TRBV25-1 with TRBJ2-5; D might be TRBD2 (6 bases). The CDR3 totals 15 residues. Trimming pared 3 bases from V and 1 base from J, leaving 12 bases between. Germline lookup yields CDR1 MGHDK and CDR2 SYGVNS. CDR3 loop: CASSESTGAQETQYF. In nucleotides, the CDR3 is TGTGCCAGCAGTGAGTCAACGGGAGCCCAAGAGACCCAGTACTTC.

This clonotype was seen many times. The rearrangement joins TRBV29-1 to TRBJ1-2; the D gene is possibly TRBD1 (6 bases). The V gene lost 0 bases and the J gene lost 4 bases, with 12 bases spanning the gap. CDR3 length: 14 residues. CDR1 and CDR2 (germline): SQVTM, ANQGSEA. CDR3 DNA: TGCAGCGTTGAAGATTGGGCCAGGGGCTATGGCTACACCTTC. Translating gives CSVEDWARGYGYTF.

Turning to this clonotype: Being one base from a much bigger clone, this may be a read error. The chain recombines TRBV6-5 with TRBJ2-3, with 8 nucleotides matching TRBD1. The CDR3 loop spans 14 amino acids. Germline loops: CDR1 MNHEY, CDR2 SVGAGI. CDR3 nucleotide sequence: TGTGCCAGCAGGGACAGGGTGATCACAGATACGCGGTATTTT. This codes for CASRDRVITDTRYF.

This clonotype was observed many times. The chain has TRBV12-3 or TRBV12-4 and TRBJ1-1; TRBD1 might be the D (5 bases). CDR3 size: 14 residues. Trimming shortened V by 2 bases and J by 1 base, and 8 bases separated the two germline ends. The CDR3 here is CASSLRQGNTEAFF. Here the CDR3 DNA reads TGTGCCAGCAGTTTACGGCAGGGGAACACTGAAGCTTTCTTT.

This clonotype was seen a few times. The gene calls are TRBV5-1 and TRBJ2-3; TRBD2 matches 10 bases. The germline V gene has CDR1 SGHRS and CDR2 YFSETQ. The CDR3 extends over 19 amino acids. Unmatched junction bases numbered 13, after V lost 3 bases and J lost 0 bases. CDR3 DNA: TGCGCCAGCAGCTCGACTCCAAGCGGGGGGGTCCTTAGCACAGATACGCAGTATTTT. This encodes CASSSTPSGGVLSTDTQYF.

This clonotype was recorded a few times. The genes are TRBV12-3 or TRBV12-4 and TRBJ1-5; TRBD1 matches 9 bases. The CDR3 is made up of 16 amino acids. With 5 bases clipped from V and 2 bases from J, the junction kept 7 bases outside the gene matches. The CDR3 DNA follows: TGTGCCAGCAGTCACGACAGGGGGAGCGGCAATCAGCCCCAGCATTTT. Translation gives CASSHDRGSGNQPQHF.

The chain is built from TRBV15 and TRBJ1-2; 9 bases fit TRBD1. Germline V CDR1 and CDR2: LNHNV, YYDKDF (reference sequence). The CDR3 is 16 amino acids. After removal of 1 base from V and 4 bases from J, the junction contained 7 bases not matched to a gene. The CDR3 loop reads CATSRGTGQGIYGYTF. The CDR3 nucleotides are TGTGCCACCAGCAGAGGCACGGGACAGGGTATCTATGGCTACACCTTC.

The rearrangement uses TRBV5-1 and TRBJ2-3; D possibly corresponds to TRBD1 (6 bases). Germline V gene sequence: CDR1 SGHRS, CDR2 YFSETQ. Trimming pared 4 bases from V and 4 bases from J, leaving 10 bases between. The CDR3 contains 13 residues. The CDR3 DNA reads as TGCGCCAGCAGCGTCGAGGGGGCAGATACGCAGTATTTT. Protein: CASSVEGADTQYF.

This clonotype has a handful of counts. This chain joins TRBV9 and TRBJ1-4; D gene ambiguous. Germline V gives CDR1 SGDLS, CDR2 YYNGEE. The CDR3 is 14 residues long. Trimming took 6 bases from V and 4 from J, leaving 13 bases between them. The CDR3 loop is CASTRSEVNEKLFF. CDR3 nucleotide sequence: TGTGCCAGCACCCGAAGTGAAGTTAATGAAAAACTGTTTTTT.

This clonotype was recorded many times. The chain has TRBV5-5 and TRBJ1-1; tentatively, D is TRBD1 (6 bases). The CDR3 contains 19 residues. V dropped 0 bases and J dropped 0 bases, with 21 bases sitting between them. The germline gives CDR1 SGHKS, CDR2 YYEKEE (reference sequence). The DNA for the CDR3 is TGTGCCAGCAGCTTGGCAGTTGTGGGGGCTTCACTTATGAACACTGAAGCTTTCTTT. It codes for CASSLAVVGASLMNTEAFF.

This clonotype was seen more than once but under ten times. The CDR3 loop is CASSYSVRSGVTYEQYF. The CDR3 DNA follows: TGTGCCAGCAGTTACTCCGTCCGTTCCGGGGTTACCTACGAGCAGTACTTC. This sequence joins TRBV6-6 and TRBJ2-7; D may be TRBD2 (5 bases). Trimming took 0 bases from V and 2 from J, leaving 17 bases between them. Per germline, CDR1 MNHNY and CDR2 SVGAGI (reference sequence). There are 17 residues in the CDR3.

CDR3 loop: CASSQDPANYGYTF. The CDR3 DNA reads as TGCGCCAGCAGCCAAGACCCAGCTAACTATGGCTACACCTTC. The rearrangement uses TRBV4-3 and TRBJ1-2; D not certain. The CDR3 loop spans 14 amino acids. Germline CDR1 reads LGHNA; CDR2 reads YSLEER. V was clipped by 0 bases and J by 0 bases, with 5 bases between them.

This clonotype was recorded at least ten times. The chain couples TRBV14 to TRBJ1-6, with D unclear. Trimming took off 6 bases at V and 5 bases at J, with 11 bases between the two ends. The CDR3 runs 14 residues. Germline CDR1 and CDR2: SGHDN and FVKESK. The CDR3 sequence is CASSLLTDNSPLHF. The DNA of the CDR3 is TGTGCCAGCAGTCTCCTGACGGATAATTCACCCCTCCACTTT.

The chain is built from TRBV5-6 and TRBJ1-1; unclear D gene. Germline assignment: CDR1 SGHDT and CDR2 YYEEEE. This CDR3 is built from 15 residues. V lost 0 bases and J lost 5, with 14 bases in between. The chain's CDR3 is CASSLARARDTEAFF. In nucleotides, the CDR3 is TGTGCCAGCAGCTTGGCGAGGGCCCGGGATACTGAAGCTTTCTTT.

The sample holds many counts of this clonotype. The gene calls are TRBV6-1 and TRBJ2-4; TRBD1 is a possible D gene (6 bases). The CDR3 is made up of 15 amino acids. V was shortened by 3 bases and J by 0 bases, with 9 bases between the two germline ends. CDR1 is MNHNS, CDR2 SASEGT, per germline. CDR3 DNA: TGTGCCAGCAGTGAGGGGGCCCCAGCCAAAAACATTCAGTACTTC. Its protein product is CASSEGAPAKNIQYF.

This clonotype was counted at least ten times. The chain employs TRBV4-3 and TRBJ2-1; 10 bases line up with TRBD1. This CDR3 is 16 amino acids long. Germline V gene data show CDR1 as LGHNA and CDR2 as YSLEER. Unmatched junction bases numbered 8, after V lost 1 base and J lost 8 bases. The CDR3 DNA sequence: TGCGCCAGCAGCCAAGTACGGGACAGGGGTGGAGATGAGCAGTTCTTC. The encoded protein is CASSQVRDRGGDEQFF.

The CDR3 loop reads CASSYLTDRGRTNEKLFF. The CDR3 region has the DNA TGTGCCAGCAGCTATCTAACCGACAGGGGGCGAACTAATGAAAAACTGTTTTTT. The chain employs TRBV7-9 and TRBJ1-4; 10 bases match TRBD1. Germline V gene data show CDR1 as SEHNR and CDR2 as FQNEAQ (reference sequence). There are 18 residues in the CDR3. Losses at the gene ends were 4 bases for V and 1 base for J; bases not matched to a gene: 9.

The V and J genes are TRBV12-3 or TRBV12-4 and TRBJ2-7; D may be TRBD1 (6 bases). V lost 3 bases, J lost 7 bases, and 16 bases lay in between. This CDR3 has 14 amino acids. CDR3 residues: CASSFDRHYEEQYF. As DNA, the CDR3 is TGTGCCAGCAGTTTTGACAGGCACTACGAAGAGCAGTACTTC.

This clonotype was detected ten times or more. The rearrangement links TRBV9 to TRBJ1-2; the match to TRBD1 covers 7 bases. J gave up 5 bases and V 0 bases, and 7 bases lay outside the gene matches. CDR3 size: 15 residues. Germline CDR1 SGDLS, CDR2 YYNGEE. The DNA of the CDR3 is TGTGCCAGCAGCGTAGGACAGGGTTCTTGGTATGGCTACACCTTC. This encodes CASSVGQGSWYGYTF.